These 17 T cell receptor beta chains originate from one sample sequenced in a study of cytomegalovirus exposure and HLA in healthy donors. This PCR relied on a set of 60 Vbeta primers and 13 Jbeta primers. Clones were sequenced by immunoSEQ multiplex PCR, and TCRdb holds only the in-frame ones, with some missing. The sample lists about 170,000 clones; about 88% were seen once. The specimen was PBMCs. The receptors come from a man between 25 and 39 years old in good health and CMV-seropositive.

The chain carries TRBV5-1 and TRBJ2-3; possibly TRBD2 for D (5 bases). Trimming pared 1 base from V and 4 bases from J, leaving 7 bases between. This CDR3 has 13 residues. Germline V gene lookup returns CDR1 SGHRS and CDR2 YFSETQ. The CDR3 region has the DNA TGCGCCAGCAGCTTGACTAGTTCAGATACGCAGTATTTT. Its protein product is CASSLTSSDTQYF.

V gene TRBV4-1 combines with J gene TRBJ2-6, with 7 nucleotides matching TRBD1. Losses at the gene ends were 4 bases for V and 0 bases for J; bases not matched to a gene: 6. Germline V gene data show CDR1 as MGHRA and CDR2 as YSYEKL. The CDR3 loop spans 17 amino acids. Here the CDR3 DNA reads TGCGCCAGCAGCCTAAAAGGACAGGTCTCTGGGGCCAACGTCCTGACTTTC. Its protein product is CASSLKGQVSGANVLTF.

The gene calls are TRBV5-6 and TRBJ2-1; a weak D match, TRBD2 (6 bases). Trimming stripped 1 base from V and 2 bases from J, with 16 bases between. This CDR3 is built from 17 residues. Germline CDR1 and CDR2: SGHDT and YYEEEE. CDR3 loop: CASSLLVRELAYNEQFF. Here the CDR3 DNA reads TGTGCCAGCAGCTTGCTAGTACGGGAGTTGGCCTACAATGAGCAGTTCTTC. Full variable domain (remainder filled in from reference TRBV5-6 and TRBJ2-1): DAGVTQSPTHLIKTRGQQVTLRCSPKSGHDTVSWYQQALGQGPQFIFQYYEEEERQRGNFPDRFSGHQFPNYSSELNVNALLLGDSALYLCASSLLVRELAYNEQFFGPGTRLTVL.

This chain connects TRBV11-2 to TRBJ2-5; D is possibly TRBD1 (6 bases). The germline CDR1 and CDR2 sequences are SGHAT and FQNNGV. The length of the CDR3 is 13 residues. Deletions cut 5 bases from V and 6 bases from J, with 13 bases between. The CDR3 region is CASSPGQLQTQYF. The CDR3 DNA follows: TGTGCCAGCAGCCCCGGACAGTTGCAGACCCAGTACTTC.

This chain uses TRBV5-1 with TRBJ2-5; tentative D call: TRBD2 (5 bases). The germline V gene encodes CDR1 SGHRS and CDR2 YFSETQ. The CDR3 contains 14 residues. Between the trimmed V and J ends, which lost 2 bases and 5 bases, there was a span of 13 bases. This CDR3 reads CASSLGRVRETQYF. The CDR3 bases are TGCGCCAGCAGCTTAGGGCGGGTACGGGAGACCCAGTACTTC.

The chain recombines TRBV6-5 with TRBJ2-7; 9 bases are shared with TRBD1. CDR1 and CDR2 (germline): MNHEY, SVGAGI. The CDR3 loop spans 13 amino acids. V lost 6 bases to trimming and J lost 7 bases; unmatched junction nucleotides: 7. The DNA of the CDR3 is TGTGCCAGCAGGAGACAGGGGGTAACTGAGCAGTACGTC. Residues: CASRRQGVTEQYV.

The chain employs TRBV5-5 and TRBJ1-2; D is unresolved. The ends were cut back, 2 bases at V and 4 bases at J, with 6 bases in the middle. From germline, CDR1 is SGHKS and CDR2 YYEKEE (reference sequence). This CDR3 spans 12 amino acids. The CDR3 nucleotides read TGTGCCAGCAGCTTAGACACCTATGGCTACACCTTC. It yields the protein CASSLDTYGYTF. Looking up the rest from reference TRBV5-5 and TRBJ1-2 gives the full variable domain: DAGVTQSPTHLIKTRGQQVTLRCSPISGHKSVSWYQQVLGQGPQFIFQYYEKEERGRGNFPDRFSARQFPNYSSELNVNALLLGDSALYLCASSLDTYGYTFGSGTRLTVV.

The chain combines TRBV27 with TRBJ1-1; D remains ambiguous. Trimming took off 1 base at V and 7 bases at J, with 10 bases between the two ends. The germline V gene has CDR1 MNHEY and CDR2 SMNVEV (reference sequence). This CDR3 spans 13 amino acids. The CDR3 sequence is CASSLFGQNEAFF. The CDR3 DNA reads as TGTGCCAGCAGTTTATTTGGGCAGAATGAAGCTTTCTTT.

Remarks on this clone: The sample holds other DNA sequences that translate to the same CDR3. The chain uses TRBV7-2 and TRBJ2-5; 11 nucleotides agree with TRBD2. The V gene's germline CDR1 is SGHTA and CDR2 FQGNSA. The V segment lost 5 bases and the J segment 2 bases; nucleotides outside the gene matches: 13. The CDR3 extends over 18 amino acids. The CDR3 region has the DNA TGTGCCAGCAGCCCACCCCCCGGGACTAGCGGAATACAAGAGACCCAGTACTTC. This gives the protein CASSPPPGTSGIQETQYF. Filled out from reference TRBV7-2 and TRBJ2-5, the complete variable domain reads GAGVSQSPSNKVTEKGKDVELRCDPISGHTALYWYRQSLGQGLEFLIYFQGNSAPDKSGLPSDRFSAERTGGSVSTLTIQRTQQEDSAVYLCASSPPPGTSGIQETQYFGPGTRLLVL.

The DNA of the CDR3 is TGTGCCAGCAGCTCCCCCCGACTATACAATGAGCAGTTCTTC. This encodes CASSSPRLYNEQFF. V and J are TRBV7-9 and TRBJ2-1; the D gene is possibly TRBD2 (5 bases). The CDR3 extends over 14 amino acids. The germline V gene encodes CDR1 SEHNR and CDR2 FQNEAQ (reference sequence). The V gene lost 4 bases and the J gene lost 4 bases, with 11 bases spanning the gap.

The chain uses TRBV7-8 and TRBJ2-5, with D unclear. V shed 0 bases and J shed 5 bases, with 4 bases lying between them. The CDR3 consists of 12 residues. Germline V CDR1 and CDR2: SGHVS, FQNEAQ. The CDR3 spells CASSLARETQYF. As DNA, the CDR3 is TGTGCCAGCAGCTTAGCGCGGGAGACCCAGTACTTC.

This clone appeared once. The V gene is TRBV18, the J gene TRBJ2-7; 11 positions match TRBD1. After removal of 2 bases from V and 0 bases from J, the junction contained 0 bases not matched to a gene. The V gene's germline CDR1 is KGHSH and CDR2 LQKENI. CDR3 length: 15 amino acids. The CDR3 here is CASSPGTGGSYEQYV. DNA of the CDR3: TGTGCCAGCTCACCAGGGACAGGGGGCTCCTACGAGCAGTACGTC.

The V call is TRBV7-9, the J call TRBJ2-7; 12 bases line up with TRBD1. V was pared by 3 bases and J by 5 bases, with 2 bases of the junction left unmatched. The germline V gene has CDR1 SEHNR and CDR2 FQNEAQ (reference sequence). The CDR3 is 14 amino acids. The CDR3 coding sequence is TGTGCCAGCAGCTTCTGGGACAGGGGGCACGAGCAGTACTTC. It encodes CASSFWDRGHEQYF.

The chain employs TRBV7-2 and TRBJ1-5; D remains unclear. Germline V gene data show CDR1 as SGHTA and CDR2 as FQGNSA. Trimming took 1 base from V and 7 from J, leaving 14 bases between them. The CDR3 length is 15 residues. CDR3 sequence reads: CASSLVSRGGQPQHF. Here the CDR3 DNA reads TGTGCCAGCAGCTTAGTTTCGCGGGGAGGACAGCCCCAGCATTTT.

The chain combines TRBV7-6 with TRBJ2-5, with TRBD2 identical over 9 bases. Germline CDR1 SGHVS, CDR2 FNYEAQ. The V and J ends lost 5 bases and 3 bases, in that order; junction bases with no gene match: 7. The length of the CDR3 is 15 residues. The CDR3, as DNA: TGTGCCAGCAGCACCACTAGCGGGTTAAAAGAGACCCAGTACTTC. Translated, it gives CASSTTSGLKETQYF.

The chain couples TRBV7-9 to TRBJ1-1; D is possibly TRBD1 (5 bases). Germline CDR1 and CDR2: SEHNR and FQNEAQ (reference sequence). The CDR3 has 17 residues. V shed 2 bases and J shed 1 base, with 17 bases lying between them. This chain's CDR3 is CASSLPLTAPPNTEAFF. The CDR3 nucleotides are TGTGCCAGCAGCTTACCCTTGACAGCACCACCGAACACTGAAGCTTTCTTT.

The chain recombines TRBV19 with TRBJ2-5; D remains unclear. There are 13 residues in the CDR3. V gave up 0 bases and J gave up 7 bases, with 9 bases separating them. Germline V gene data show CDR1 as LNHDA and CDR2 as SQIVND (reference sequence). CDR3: CASSIDRTRTQYF. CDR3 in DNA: TGTGCCAGTAGTATAGATCGAACGAGGACCCAGTACTTC.